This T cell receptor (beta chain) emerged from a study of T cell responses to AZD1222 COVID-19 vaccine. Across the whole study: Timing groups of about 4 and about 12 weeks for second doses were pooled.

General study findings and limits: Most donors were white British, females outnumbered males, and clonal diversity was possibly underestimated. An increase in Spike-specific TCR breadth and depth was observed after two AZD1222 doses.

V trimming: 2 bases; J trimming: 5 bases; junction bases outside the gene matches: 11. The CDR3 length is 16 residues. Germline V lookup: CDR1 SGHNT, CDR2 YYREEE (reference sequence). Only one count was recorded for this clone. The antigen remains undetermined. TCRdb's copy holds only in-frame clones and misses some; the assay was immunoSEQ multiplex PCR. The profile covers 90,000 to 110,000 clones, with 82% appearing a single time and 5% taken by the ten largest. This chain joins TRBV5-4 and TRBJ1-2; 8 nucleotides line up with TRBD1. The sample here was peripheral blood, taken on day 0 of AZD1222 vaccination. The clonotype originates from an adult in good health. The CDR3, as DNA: TGTGCCAGCAGCTTTTTTCGCCGGGACAGGAAATATGGCTACACCTTC. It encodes CASSFFRRDRKYGYTF.